Presented here are 9 T cell receptor beta chains from one specimen sequenced in a study of OX40 agonist ivuxolimab in advanced cancers. This table comes from immunoSEQ multiplex PCR, and its TCRdb copy is limited to in-frame clones, with some not included. The table has tens of thousands of clones, more than 70% seen once; the top ten hold 5.2%. The sample consisted of CD4+ or CD8+ T cells sorted from blood, taken in a trial of the OX40 agonist ivuxolimab. These receptors came from an adult with an advanced solid tumor such as melanoma, head and neck, liver or kidney cancer.

CDR3 sequence (DNA): TGTGCCAGCAGTTCCTCCGGACAGGGTGGCACAGATACGCAGTATTTT. This sequence encodes CASSSSGQGGTDTQYF. The chain has TRBV27 and TRBJ2-3, with TRBD1 matching over 8 bases. Germline lookup yields CDR1 MNHEY and CDR2 SMNVEV (reference sequence). Unmatched junction bases numbered 7, after V lost 4 bases and J lost 1 base. The CDR3 covers 16 residues.

This chain connects TRBV7-9 to TRBJ2-2; 8 bases fit TRBD1. V shed 5 bases and J 4 bases; nucleotides not matched to a gene: 6. The V gene's germline CDR1 is SEHNR and CDR2 FQNEAQ (reference sequence). The CDR3 contains 15 residues. The CDR3, as DNA: TGTGCCAGCAGCCCCGGACAGGGCGGCACCGGGGAGCTGTTTTTT. Translating gives CASSPGQGGTGELFF.

The chain combines TRBV5-8 with TRBJ2-7; 7 bases fit TRBD1. Germline lookup yields CDR1 SGHTS and CDR2 YDEGEE. Germline trimming cut 3 bases from V and 2 bases from J; bases unmatched to any gene: 2. CDR3 length: 13 amino acids. The CDR3 nucleotides read TGTGCCAGCAGCTGGACAGGTCCCTACGAGCAGTACTTC. Amino acids: CASSWTGPYEQYF. Variable domain in full (rest from reference TRBV5-8 and TRBJ2-7): EAGVTQSPTHLIKTRGQQATLRCSPISGHTSVYWYQQALGLGLQFLLWYDEGEERNRGNFPPRFSGRQFPNYSSELNVNALELEDSALYLCASSWTGPYEQYFGPGTRLTVT.

V gene TRBV7-9 combines with J gene TRBJ2-3; tentatively, D is TRBD2 (6 bases). This CDR3 spans 14 amino acids. The germline gives CDR1 SEHNR, CDR2 FQNEAQ (reference sequence). V lost 5 bases and J lost 4, with 13 bases in between. CDR3 protein: CASSLRLEADTQYF. Here the CDR3 DNA reads TGTGCCAGCAGCCTCCGACTAGAGGCAGATACGCAGTATTTT.

This clone was found once. This chain links TRBV18 with TRBJ2-1, with 7 bases that match TRBD2. Unmatched junction bases numbered 4, after V lost 2 bases and J lost 3 bases. Germline CDR1 and CDR2: KGHSH and LQKENI. This CDR3 spans 15 amino acids. The CDR3 coding sequence is TGTGCCAGCTCACCAATGGGAGGGAACTACAATGAGCAGTTCTTC. Translation gives CASSPMGGNYNEQFF.

J is TRBJ2-4 and V is TRBV10-1; D is possibly TRBD1 (7 bases). Trimming took off 5 bases at V and 8 bases at J, with 13 bases between the two ends. This CDR3 region has 13 residues. CDR1 and CDR2 (germline): WNHNN, SYGVQD (reference sequence). The CDR3 DNA follows: TGCGCCAGCAGTAGGACAGGAGGGGACATTCAGTACTTC. This encodes CASSRTGGDIQYF.

This chain joins TRBV7-8 and TRBJ2-7, with no clear D. CDR3 size: 12 residues. Between the trimmed V and J ends, which lost 2 bases and 9 bases, there was a span of 11 bases. Germline CDR1 SGHVS, CDR2 FQNEAQ. The CDR3 spells CASSLSEQGQYF. Written as DNA, the CDR3 is TGTGCCAGCAGCTTATCAGAGCAAGGGCAGTACTTC.

This clone was observed a single time. The chain joins TRBV9 to TRBJ2-1; 8 nucleotides match TRBD2. CDR3 length: 15 amino acids. V gave up 5 bases and J gave up 8 bases; unmatched junction bases: 12. CDR1 is SGDLS, CDR2 YYNGEE, per germline. The CDR3 protein is CASRPGGAGIDEQFF. CDR3 nucleotides: TGTGCCAGCAGACCGGGGGGGGCCGGAATTGATGAGCAGTTCTTC.

This clone was seen a few times. This chain connects TRBV6-5 to TRBJ1-1; D is uncertain. Between the trimmed V and J ends, which lost 4 bases and 1 base, there was a span of 4 bases. The germline V gene has CDR1 MNHEY and CDR2 SVGAGI. The length of the CDR3 is 12 residues. The chain's CDR3 is CASSFRNTEAFF. CDR3 DNA sequence: TGTGCCAGCAGTTTCAGGAACACTGAAGCTTTCTTT.